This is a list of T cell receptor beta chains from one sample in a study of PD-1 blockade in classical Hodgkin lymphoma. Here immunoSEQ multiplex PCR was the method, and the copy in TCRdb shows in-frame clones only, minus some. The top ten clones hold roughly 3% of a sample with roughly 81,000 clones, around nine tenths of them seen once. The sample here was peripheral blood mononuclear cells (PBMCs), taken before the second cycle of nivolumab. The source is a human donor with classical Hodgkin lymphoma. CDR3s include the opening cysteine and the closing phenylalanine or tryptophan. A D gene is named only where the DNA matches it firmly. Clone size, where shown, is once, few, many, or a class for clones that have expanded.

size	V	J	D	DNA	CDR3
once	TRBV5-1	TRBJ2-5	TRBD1	TGCGCCAGCAGCCGGGACAGGGGAGAGACCCAGTACTTC	CASSRDRGETQYF
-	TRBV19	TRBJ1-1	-	TGTGCCAGTAGTATAGGCCCGGCAGAAGCTTTCTTT	CASSIGPAEAFF
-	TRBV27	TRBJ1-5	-	TGTGCCAGCAGTTCTTCATGGGGAATGGATAGCAATCAGCCCCAGCATTTT	CASSSSWGMDSNQPQHF
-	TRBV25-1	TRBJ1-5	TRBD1	TGTGCCAGCAGTCCCAACAGGGGGGGGAATCAGCCCCAGCATTTT	CASSPNRGGNQPQHF
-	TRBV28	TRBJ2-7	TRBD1	TGTGCCAGCAGTTCCGCACAGGGGTACTTAGGGTACGAGCAGTACTTC	CASSSAQGYLGYEQYF
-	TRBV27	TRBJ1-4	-	TGTGCCAGCAGTTTATCAATCGCCGGAAATGAAAAACTGTTTTTT	CASSLSIAGNEKLFF
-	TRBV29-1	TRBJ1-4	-	TGCAGCGTTGATTTGAGGGGACTGGAATTTTTT	CSVDLRGLEFF
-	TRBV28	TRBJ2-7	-	TGTGCCAGCAGTCCCCAGGCGACCTGGGGCGAGCAGTACTTC	CASSPQATWGEQYF
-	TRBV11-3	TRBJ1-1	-	TGTGCCAGCAGCGCACGGCAAGGCACTGAAGCTTTCTTT	CASSARQGTEAFF
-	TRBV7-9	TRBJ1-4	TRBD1	TGTGCCAGCAGCATGCCCGACAGGGGCTCTGAAAAACTGTTTTTT	CASSMPDRGSEKLFF
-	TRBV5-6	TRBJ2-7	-	TGTGCCAGCAGCTTGGGACAGGTCTACGAGCAGTACTTC	CASSLGQVYEQYF
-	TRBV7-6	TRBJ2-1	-	TGTGCCAGCAGCACCTACAGGATCCGAACTTACAATGAGCAGTTCTTC	CASSTYRIRTYNEQFF
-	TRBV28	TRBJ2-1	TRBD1	TGTGCCAGCAGTTACAGGGGAAATGAGCAGTTCTTC	CASSYRGNEQFF
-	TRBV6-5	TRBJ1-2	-	TGTGCCAGCCATTACGAGAAGGTAGACCGAGGCTACACCTTC	CASHYEKVDRGYTF
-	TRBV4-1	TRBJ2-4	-	TGCGCCAGCAGCCAACTTTGGGGAGCCAAAAACATTCAGTACTTC	CASSQLWGAKNIQYF
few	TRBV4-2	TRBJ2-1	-	TGTGCCAGCAGCCAAGGGCTCGTGAGGTACAATGAGCAGTTCTTC	CASSQGLVRYNEQFF
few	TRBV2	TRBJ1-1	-	TGTGCCAGCAGCAGTGATAGGTTGGGGGGGGTGAACACTGAAGCTTTCTTT	CASSSDRLGGVNTEAFF
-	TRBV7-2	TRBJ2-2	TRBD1	TGTGCCAGCAGCTACAGGACAGGGGGCGAGGGCGGGGAGCTGTTTTTT	CASSYRTGGEGGELFF
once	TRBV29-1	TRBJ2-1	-	TGCAGCGTTGGTCAGGGTAGGGGTGAGCAGTTCTTC	CSVGQGRGEQFF
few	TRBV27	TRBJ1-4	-	TGTGCCAGCAGTTTTGACAGGAGGAGTGAAAAACTGTTTTTT	CASSFDRRSEKLFF
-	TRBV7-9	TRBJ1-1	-	TGTGCCAGCAGCTTAGGGGGCATAAACACTGAAGCTTTCTTT	CASSLGGINTEAFF
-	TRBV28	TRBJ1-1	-	TGTGCCAGCAGTTTGGGGCAGCGGAACACTGAAGCTTTCTTT	CASSLGQRNTEAFF
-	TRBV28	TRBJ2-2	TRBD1	TGTGCCAGCTCCCTTGACAGGGGGCCTTCGAACACCGGGGAGCTGTTTTTT	CASSLDRGPSNTGELFF
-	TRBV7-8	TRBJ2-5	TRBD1	TGTGCCAGCAGCCGTACAGGGGTTGGTGAGACCCAGTACTTC	CASSRTGVGETQYF
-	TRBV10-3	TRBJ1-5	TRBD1	TGTGCCATCAGTGAGGACAGGGGAGATCAGCCCCAGCATTTT	CAISEDRGDQPQHF
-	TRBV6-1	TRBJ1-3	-	TGTGCCACCCACCCTTACTCTGGAAACACCATATATTTT	CATHPYSGNTIYF
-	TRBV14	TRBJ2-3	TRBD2	TGTGCCAGCAGCCAAACGGGAGGGCCTGGAGATACGCAGTATTTT	CASSQTGGPGDTQYF
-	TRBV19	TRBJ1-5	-	TGTGCCAGTAGGGAGGGGCTTCAGCCCCAGCATTTT	CASREGLQPQHF